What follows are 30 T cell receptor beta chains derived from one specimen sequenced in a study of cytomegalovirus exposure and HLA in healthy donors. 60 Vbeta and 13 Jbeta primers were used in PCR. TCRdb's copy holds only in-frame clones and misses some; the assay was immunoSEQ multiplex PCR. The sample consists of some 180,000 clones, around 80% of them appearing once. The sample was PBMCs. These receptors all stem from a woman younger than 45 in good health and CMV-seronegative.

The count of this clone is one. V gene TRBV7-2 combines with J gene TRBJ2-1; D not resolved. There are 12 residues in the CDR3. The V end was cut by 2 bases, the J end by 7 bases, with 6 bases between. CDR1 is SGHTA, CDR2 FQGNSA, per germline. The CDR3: CASSLFGNEQFF. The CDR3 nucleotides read TGTGCCAGCAGCTTATTCGGGAATGAGCAGTTCTTC.

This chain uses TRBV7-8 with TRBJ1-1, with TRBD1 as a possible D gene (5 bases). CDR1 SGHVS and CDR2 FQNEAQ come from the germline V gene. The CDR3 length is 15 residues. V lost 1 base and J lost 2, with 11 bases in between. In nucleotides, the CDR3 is TGTGCCAGCAGCTTAGTAAAGGGGTTAAACACTGAAGCTTTCTTT. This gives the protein CASSLVKGLNTEAFF.

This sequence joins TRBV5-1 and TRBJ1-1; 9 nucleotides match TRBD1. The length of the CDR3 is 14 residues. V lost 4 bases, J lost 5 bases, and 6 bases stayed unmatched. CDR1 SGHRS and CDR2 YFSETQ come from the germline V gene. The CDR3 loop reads CASSPGQGETEAFF. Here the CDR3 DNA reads TGCGCCAGCAGCCCGGGACAGGGAGAGACTGAAGCTTTCTTT.

The CDR3 DNA reads as TGTGCCTGGAGTGTACGGGGAGACGGCTACACCTTC. Its translation: CAWSVRGDGYTF. The chain carries TRBV30 and TRBJ1-2; D remains ambiguous. V was cut by 0 bases and J by 8 bases, with 10 bases left in between. From germline, CDR1 is GTSNPN and CDR2 SVGIG (reference sequence). This CDR3 has 12 residues.

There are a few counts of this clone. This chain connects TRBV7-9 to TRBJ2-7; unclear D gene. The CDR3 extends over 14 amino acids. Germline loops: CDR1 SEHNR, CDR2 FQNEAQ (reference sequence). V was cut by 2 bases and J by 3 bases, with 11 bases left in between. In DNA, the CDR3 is TGTGCCAGCAGCTTATTGGCCACCCACTACGAGCAGTACTTC. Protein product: CASSLLATHYEQYF.

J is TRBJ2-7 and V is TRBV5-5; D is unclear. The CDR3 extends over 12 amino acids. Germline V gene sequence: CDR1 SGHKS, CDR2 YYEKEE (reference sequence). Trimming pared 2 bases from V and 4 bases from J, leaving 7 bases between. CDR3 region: CASSFTGYEQYF. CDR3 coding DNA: TGTGCCAGCAGCTTTACGGGTTACGAGCAGTACTTC.

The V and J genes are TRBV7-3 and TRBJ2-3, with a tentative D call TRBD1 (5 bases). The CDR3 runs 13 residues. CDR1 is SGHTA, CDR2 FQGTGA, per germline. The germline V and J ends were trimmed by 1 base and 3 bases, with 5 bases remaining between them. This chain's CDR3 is CASSLKGTDTQYF. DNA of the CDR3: TGTGCCAGCAGCTTAAAGGGGACAGATACGCAGTATTTT.

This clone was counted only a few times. The CDR3: CASSSNSGAPEGYTF. In nucleotides, the CDR3 is TGTGCCAGCAGCTCCAACAGTGGGGCCCCGGAGGGCTACACCTTC. The chain joins TRBV7-2 to TRBJ1-2, with D possibly matching TRBD1 (5 bases). There are 15 residues in the CDR3. Trimming removed 4 bases from V and 8 bases from J, with 20 bases in between. Germline-derived CDR1 and CDR2 are SGHTA and FQGNSA.

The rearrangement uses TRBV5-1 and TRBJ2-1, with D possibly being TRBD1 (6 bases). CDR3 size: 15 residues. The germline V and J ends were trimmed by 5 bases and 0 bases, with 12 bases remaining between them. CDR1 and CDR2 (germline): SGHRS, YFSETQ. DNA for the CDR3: TGCGCCAGCAGGACCGGGACACCCTCCTACAATGAGCAGTTCTTC. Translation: CASRTGTPSYNEQFF. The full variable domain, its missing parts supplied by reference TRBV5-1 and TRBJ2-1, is KAGVTQTPRYLIKTRGQQVTLSCSPISGHRSVSWYQQTPGQGLQFLFEYFSETQRNKGNFPGRFSGRQFSNSRSEMNVSTLELGDSALYLCASRTGTPSYNEQFFGPGTRLTVL.

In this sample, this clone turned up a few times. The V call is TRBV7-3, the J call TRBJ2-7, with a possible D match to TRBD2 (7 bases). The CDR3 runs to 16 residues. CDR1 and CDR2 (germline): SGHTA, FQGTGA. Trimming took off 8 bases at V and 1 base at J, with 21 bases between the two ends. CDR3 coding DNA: TGTGCCAGCGCCCTGGGGGGGGGCTCCATATCCTACGAGCAGTACTTC. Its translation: CASALGGGSISYEQYF.

The chain's CDR3 is CASNSREQETQYF. DNA of the CDR3: TGCGCCAGCAATTCCCGGGAACAAGAGACCCAGTACTTC. The chain is built from TRBV10-1 and TRBJ2-5; D is possibly TRBD2 (5 bases). Germline V gene sequence: CDR1 WNHNN, CDR2 SYGVQD (reference sequence). The CDR3 has 13 residues. V lost 7 bases to trimming and J lost 2 bases, with 11 bases between them.

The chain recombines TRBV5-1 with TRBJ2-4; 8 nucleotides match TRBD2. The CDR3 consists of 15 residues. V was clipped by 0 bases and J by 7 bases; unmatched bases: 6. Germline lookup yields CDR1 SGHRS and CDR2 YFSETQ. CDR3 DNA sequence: TGCGCCAGCAGCTTGGATCCTAGCGGGCCCAACATTCAGTACTTC. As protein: CASSLDPSGPNIQYF.

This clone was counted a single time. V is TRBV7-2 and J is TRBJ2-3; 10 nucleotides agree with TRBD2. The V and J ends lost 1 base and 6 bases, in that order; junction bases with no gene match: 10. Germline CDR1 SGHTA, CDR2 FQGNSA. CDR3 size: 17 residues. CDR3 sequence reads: CASSLVQRGGGKDTQYF. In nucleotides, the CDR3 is TGTGCCAGCAGCTTAGTTCAGCGGGGGGGCGGTAAGGATACGCAGTATTTT.

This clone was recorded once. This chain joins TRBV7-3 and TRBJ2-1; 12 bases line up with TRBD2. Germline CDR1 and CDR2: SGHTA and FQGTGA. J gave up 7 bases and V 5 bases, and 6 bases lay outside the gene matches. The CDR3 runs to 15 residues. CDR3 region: CASSPRLAGENEQFF. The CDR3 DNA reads TGTGCCAGCAGCCCAAGACTAGCGGGGGAAAATGAGCAGTTCTTC.

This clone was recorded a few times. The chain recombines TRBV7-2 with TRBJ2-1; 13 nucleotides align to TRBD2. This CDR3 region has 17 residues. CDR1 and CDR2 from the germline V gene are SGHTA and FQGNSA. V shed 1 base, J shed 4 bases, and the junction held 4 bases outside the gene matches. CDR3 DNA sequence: TGTGCCAGCAGCTTAGGGCCACTAGCGGGGGGGTACAATGAGCAGTTCTTC. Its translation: CASSLGPLAGGYNEQFF.

CDR3 region: CAWSLSGDEQYF. In DNA form, the CDR3 reads TGTGCCTGGAGTCTTTCGGGGGACGAGCAGTACTTC. This sequence joins TRBV30 and TRBJ2-7, with a possible D match to TRBD2 (6 bases). Germline V gene lookup returns CDR1 GTSNPN and CDR2 SVGIG (reference sequence). CDR3 length: 12 amino acids. Trimming shortened V by 2 bases and J by 5 bases, and 10 bases separated the two germline ends.

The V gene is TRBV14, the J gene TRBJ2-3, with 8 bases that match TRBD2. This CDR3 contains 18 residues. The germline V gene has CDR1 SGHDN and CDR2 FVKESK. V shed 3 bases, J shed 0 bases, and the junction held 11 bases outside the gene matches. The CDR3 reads CASSQINLRGGSTDTQYF. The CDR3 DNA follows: TGTGCCAGCAGCCAGATCAACCTCCGGGGGGGAAGCACAGATACGCAGTATTTT.

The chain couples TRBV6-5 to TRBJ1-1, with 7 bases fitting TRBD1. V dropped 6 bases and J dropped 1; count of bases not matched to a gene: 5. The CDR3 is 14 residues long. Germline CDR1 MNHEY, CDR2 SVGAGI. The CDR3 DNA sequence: TGTGCCAGCAGCCCACCAGGGGGGAACACTGAAGCTTTCTTT. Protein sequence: CASSPPGGNTEAFF.

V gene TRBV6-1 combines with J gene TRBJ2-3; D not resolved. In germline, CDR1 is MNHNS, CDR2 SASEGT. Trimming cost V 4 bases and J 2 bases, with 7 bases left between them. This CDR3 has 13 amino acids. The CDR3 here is CASSGPNTDTQYF. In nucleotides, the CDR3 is TGTGCCAGCAGTGGGCCAAACACAGATACGCAGTATTTT.

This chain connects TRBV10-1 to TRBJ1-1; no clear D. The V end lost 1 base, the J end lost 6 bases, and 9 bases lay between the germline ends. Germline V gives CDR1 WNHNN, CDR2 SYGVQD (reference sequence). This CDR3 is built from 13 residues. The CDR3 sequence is CASSEYGSAEAFF. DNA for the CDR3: TGCGCCAGCAGTGAGTATGGCAGCGCTGAAGCTTTCTTT.

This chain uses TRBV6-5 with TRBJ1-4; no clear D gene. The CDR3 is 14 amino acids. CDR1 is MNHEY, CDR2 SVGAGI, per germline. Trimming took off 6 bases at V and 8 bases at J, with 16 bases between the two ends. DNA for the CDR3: TGTGCCAGCAGGCCGGCTCAGCGCCACGAAAAACTGTTTTTT. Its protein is CASRPAQRHEKLFF.

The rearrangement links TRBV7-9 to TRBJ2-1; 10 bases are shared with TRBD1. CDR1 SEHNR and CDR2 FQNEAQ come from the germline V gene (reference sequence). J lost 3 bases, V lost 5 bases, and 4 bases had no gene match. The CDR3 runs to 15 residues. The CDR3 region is CASSPRDRGYNEQFF. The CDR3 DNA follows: TGTGCCAGCAGCCCACGGGACAGGGGCTACAATGAGCAGTTCTTC.

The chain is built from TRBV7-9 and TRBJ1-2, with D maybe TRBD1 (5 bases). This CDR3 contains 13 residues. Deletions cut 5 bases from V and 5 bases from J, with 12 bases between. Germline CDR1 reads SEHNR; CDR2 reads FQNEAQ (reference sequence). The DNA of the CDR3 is TGTGCCAGCAGCCAAAGAAGGGGATATGGCTACACCTTC. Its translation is CASSQRRGYGYTF.

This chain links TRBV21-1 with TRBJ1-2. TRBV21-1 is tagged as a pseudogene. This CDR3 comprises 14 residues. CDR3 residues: CASSEMGDLYGYTF. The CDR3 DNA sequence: TGTGCCAGCAGCGAAATGGGAGACCTCTATGGCTACACCTTC.

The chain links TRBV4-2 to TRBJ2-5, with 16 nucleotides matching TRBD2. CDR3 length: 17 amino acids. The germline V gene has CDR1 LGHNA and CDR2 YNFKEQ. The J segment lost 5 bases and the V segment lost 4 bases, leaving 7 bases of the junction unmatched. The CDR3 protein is CASSRGTSGGAGETQYF. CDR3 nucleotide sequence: TGTGCCAGCAGCCGTGGGACTAGCGGGGGGGCCGGGGAGACCCAGTACTTC.

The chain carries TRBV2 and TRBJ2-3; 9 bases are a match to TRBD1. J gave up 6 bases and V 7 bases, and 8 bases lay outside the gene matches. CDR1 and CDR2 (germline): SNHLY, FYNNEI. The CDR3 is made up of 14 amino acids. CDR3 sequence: CASMLQGAGDTQYF. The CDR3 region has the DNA TGTGCCAGCATGTTACAGGGGGCAGGGGATACGCAGTATTTT.

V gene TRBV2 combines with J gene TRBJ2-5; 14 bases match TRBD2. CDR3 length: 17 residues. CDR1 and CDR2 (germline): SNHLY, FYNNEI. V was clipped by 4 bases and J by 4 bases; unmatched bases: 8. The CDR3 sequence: CASSGRLAGGRVETQYF. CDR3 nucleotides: TGTGCCAGCAGTGGCAGACTAGCGGGGGGGCGGGTAGAGACCCAGTACTTC.

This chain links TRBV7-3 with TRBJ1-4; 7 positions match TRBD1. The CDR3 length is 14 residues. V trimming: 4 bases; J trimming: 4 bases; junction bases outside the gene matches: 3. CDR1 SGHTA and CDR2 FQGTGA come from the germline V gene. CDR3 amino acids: CASSSGGGNEKLFF. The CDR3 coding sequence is TGTGCCAGCAGCTCAGGGGGTGGTAATGAAAAACTGTTTTTT.

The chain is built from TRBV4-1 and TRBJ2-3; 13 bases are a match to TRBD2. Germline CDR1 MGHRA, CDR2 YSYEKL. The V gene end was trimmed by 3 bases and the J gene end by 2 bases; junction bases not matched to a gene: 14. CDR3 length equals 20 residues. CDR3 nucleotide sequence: TGCGCCAGCAGCCACTTACTAGCGGGGGGGGCCACTGGGTTCACAGATACGCAGTATTTT. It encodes CASSHLLAGGATGFTDTQYF.

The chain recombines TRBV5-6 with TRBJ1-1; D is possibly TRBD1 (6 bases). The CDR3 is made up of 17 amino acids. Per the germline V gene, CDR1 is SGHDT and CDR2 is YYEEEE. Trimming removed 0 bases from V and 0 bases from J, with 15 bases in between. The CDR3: CASSLVGALSMNTEAFF. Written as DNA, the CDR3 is TGTGCCAGCAGCTTGGTGGGGGCCCTCTCAATGAACACTGAAGCTTTCTTT.